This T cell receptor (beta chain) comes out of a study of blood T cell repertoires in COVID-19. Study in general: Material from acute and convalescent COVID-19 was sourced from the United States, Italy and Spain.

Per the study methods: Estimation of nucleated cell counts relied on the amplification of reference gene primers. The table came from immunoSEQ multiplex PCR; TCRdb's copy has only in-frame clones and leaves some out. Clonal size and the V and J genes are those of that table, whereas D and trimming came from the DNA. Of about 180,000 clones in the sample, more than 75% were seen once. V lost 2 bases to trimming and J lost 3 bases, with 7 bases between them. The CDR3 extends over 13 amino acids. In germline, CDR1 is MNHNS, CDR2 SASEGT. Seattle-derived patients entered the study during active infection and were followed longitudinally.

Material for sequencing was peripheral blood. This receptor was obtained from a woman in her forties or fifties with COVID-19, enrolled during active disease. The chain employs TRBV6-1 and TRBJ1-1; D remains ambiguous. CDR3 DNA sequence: TGTGCCAGCAGTGAATACGGTGACACTGAAGCTTTCTTT. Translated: CASSEYGDTEAFF.